This is a list of T cell receptor beta chains from one sample in a study of blood T cell repertoires in COVID-19. Clones were sequenced by immunoSEQ multiplex PCR, and TCRdb holds only the in-frame ones, with some missing. The repertoire consists of 200,000 to 250,000 clones, with approximately 87% occurring once and the leading ten covering approximately 2.8%. The source material was PBMCs or T cells enriched from blood (not recorded which). The receptors derive from a woman between 50 and 59 years old in a cohort exposed to, infected with or recovered from COVID-19 (not recorded which). The CDR3 runs from the conserved cysteine through the conserved F or W.

j_call	v_call	cdr3_aa
TRBJ1-6	TRBV28	CASRIRGGRSPLHF
TRBJ1-1	TRBV29-1	CSAIGQVTMTEAFF
TRBJ1-6	TRBV10-3	CATRDSHSPLHF
TRBJ1-2	TRBV4-1	CASSQVRTGVYGYTF
TRBJ1-1	TRBV7-2	CASSSYRGETEAFF
TRBJ2-2	TRBV6-1	CATRTGQNTGELFF
TRBJ1-6	TRBV5-4	CASSSMRTGTNSPLHF
TRBJ2-7	TRBV10-1	CASSRGRGRSYEQYF
TRBJ2-1	TRBV4-2	CASSQGVAGDNEQFF
TRBJ1-2	TRBV6-6	CASSPTDYYGYTF
TRBJ1-1	TRBV7-9	CASSPTGSGTEAFF
TRBJ2-7	TRBV5-4	CASSLGTSTAYEQYF
TRBJ1-2	TRBV6-5	CASSYGDRGYGYTF